This T cell receptor (beta chain) was recovered during a study of OX40 agonist ivuxolimab in advanced cancers. Across the study: The patients received ivuxolimab by intravenous route every 2 weeks at 0.01 to 10 mg/kg. Study observations and caveats: In the expanded peripheral T cells, antigen specificity was never determined. At 0.1 to 3.0 mg/kg, CD4+ and CD8+ blood T cells expanded clonally by week 6. Several nonresponders also turned out to have low normalized T-cell clonal expansion.

This CDR3 contains 12 residues. V was shortened by 5 bases and J by 4 bases, with 5 bases between the two germline ends. Germline-derived CDR1 and CDR2 are MNHEY and SMNVEV (reference sequence). Sequencing used immunoSEQ multiplex PCR; TCRdb keeps in-frame clones, though not all of them. The table has around 46,000 clones, approximately 90% seen once. About this clone: As yet, its antigen is unknown.

The sequence derives from an adult with an advanced solid tumor such as melanoma, head and neck, liver or kidney cancer. The sequences come from CD4+ or CD8+ T cells sorted from blood, collected in a trial of the OX40 agonist ivuxolimab. This sequence joins TRBV27 and TRBJ1-4, with D hard to call. CDR3 nucleotide sequence: TGTGCCAGCAGTGGCCTTAATGAAAAACTGTTTTTT. This sequence encodes CASSGLNEKLFF.